A selection of T cell receptor beta chains follows, all from one sample in a study of shared clonotypes between healthy human individuals. Sequencing was performed with immunoSEQ multiplex PCR; in TCRdb, only in-frame clones are kept and a portion is missing. Of just over 2,000,000 clones in the sample, 95% are singletons; the top ten hold approximately 0.13%. Material: naive CD4+ T cells sorted from blood. The receptor source for this set is a man aged 18 to 30 in good health. CDR3s include the opening cysteine and the closing phenylalanine or tryptophan. Each record gives: D gene, J gene, V gene, clone size, CDR3 length, CDR3 DNA, CDR3 protein. A D gene is named only where the DNA matches it firmly. Expanded clones are given a class, and other clones once, few, many or no size at all.

NA	TRBJ2-2	TRBV2	NA	14	TGTGCCAGCAGTCTGGACTTGCAAGCCGGGGAGCTGTTTTTT	CASSLDLQAGELFF
NA	TRBJ2-7	TRBV6-4	NA	13	TGTGCCAGCAGTGTTGACGGTGGCTACGAGCAGTACTTC	CASSVDGGYEQYF
TRBD2	TRBJ2-1	TRBV4-1	once	15	TGCGCCAGCAGTCCGACTAGCGGGGGGTACAATGAGCAGTTCTTC	CASSPTSGGYNEQFF
TRBD1	TRBJ1-5	TRBV28	NA	14	TGTGCCAGCAGTTTTCGGACAGGGGATCAGCCCCAGCATTTT	CASSFRTGDQPQHF
NA	TRBJ2-5	TRBV28	NA	13	TGTGCCAGCAGTTTATCAGGTATCGAGACCCAGTACTTC	CASSLSGIETQYF
TRBD1	TRBJ1-1	TRBV28	once	16	TGTGCCAGCAGTTTATTGCGGAGGGGGCGCGGCACTGAAGCTTTCTTT	CASSLLRRGRGTEAFF
NA	TRBJ1-5	TRBV19	NA	14	TGTGCCAGCCGGAGGGGCGGGAGCAATCAGCCCCAGCATTTT	CASRRGGSNQPQHF
NA	TRBJ1-2	TRBV5-1	NA	13	TGCGCCAGCAGCTTGGATGCGGGCAATGGCTACACCTTC	CASSLDAGNGYTF
NA	TRBJ1-5	TRBV6-1	NA	14	TGTGCCAGCAGTGTAGTGGACAGTGACCAGCCCCAGCATTTT	CASSVVDSDQPQHF
TRBD1	TRBJ1-1	TRBV5-1	NA	17	TGCGCCAGCAGCCGGGCCCGGGACAGGGGAGAGGGCACTGAAGCTTTCTTT	CASSRARDRGEGTEAFF
TRBD1	TRBJ1-2	TRBV5-1	NA	13	TGCGCCAGCAGCGTGGGACAGGCCCCCGGCTACACCTTC	CASSVGQAPGYTF
NA	TRBJ2-7	TRBV2	NA	14	TGTGCCAGCAGTCAGGACAGCCCTCGTTACGAGCAGTACTTC	CASSQDSPRYEQYF
TRBD2	TRBJ2-1	TRBV5-6	NA	18	TGTGCCAGCAGCTTGGCCAAGAAGCGGGGGAGCTCCTACAATGAGCAGTTCTTC	CASSLAKKRGSSYNEQFF
TRBD1	TRBJ2-3	TRBV10-3	NA	14	TGTGCCATCAGTGGACAGGGAGACACAGATACGCAGTATTTT	CAISGQGDTDTQYF
NA	TRBJ1-4	TRBV15	NA	14	TGTGCCACCAGCAGAGACAGGGGAAGTGAAAAACTGTTTTTT	CATSRDRGSEKLFF
NA	TRBJ2-5	TRBV7-2	once	13	TGTGCCAGCAGCATACAGGGTAGAGAGACCCAGTACTTC	CASSIQGRETQYF
TRBD1	TRBJ1-1	TRBV6-1	NA	14	TGTGCCAGCAGTGCAGTCAGGGGGCACACTGAAGCTTTCTTT	CASSAVRGHTEAFF
NA	TRBJ2-7	TRBV27	NA	15	TGTGCCAGCAGTTTAGGGTACCGGCAGGTAAACGAGCAGTACTTC	CASSLGYRQVNEQYF
NA	TRBJ2-3	TRBV29-1	NA	11	TGCAGCGTACGGATCACAGATACGCAGTATTTT	CSVRITDTQYF
TRBD1	TRBJ2-7	TRBV28	NA	15	TGTGCCAGCAGTTTCTTGGACAGGCAAGCCTACGAGCAGTACTTC	CASSFLDRQAYEQYF
TRBD2	TRBJ2-5	TRBV13	NA	16	TGTGCCAGCAGTTCCCGAGGGACTACCCTTAGAGAGACCCAGTACTTC	CASSSRGTTLRETQYF
TRBD2	TRBJ2-3	TRBV6-5	NA	15	TGTGCCAGCAGCCGAAGACTAGCGGGGGCCTATACGCAGTATTTT	CASSRRLAGAYTQYF
TRBD2	TRBJ2-3	TRBV27	NA	15	TGTGCCAGCAGCTTGCCCCCCGGAGCGGGGCAAAAGCAGTATTTT	CASSLPPGAGQKQYF
NA	TRBJ2-2	TRBV5-5	few	12	TGTGCCAGCAGGCCCACGACCGGGGAGCTGTTTTTT	CASRPTTGELFF
NA	TRBJ2-1	TRBV28	NA	17	TGTGCCAGCAGTTCGCCGACCGGGACAAAAACCTACAATGAGCAGTTCTTC	CASSSPTGTKTYNEQFF
TRBD1	TRBJ2-7	TRBV30	NA	12	TGTGCCTGTATTACCGGGACAGGGTTGCAGTACTTC	CACITGTGLQYF
TRBD1	TRBJ2-7	TRBV29-1	NA	14	TGCAGCGTCATGGGACAGATAGACTCCTACGAGCAGTACTTC	CSVMGQIDSYEQYF
TRBD2	TRBJ2-2	TRBV5-1	NA	13	TGCGCCAGCGGGGGGGCGAACACCGGGGAGCTGTTTTTT	CASGGANTGELFF
NA	TRBJ2-7	TRBV5-1	NA	12	TGCGCCAGCAGCGGCGGCGGGTACGAGCAGTACTTC	CASSGGGYEQYF
TRBD1	TRBJ1-4	TRBV2	NA	14	TGTGCCAGCAGTGAAGGGACAGGGCGCGAAAAACTGTTTTTT	CASSEGTGREKLFF
NA	TRBJ1-4	TRBV4-1	NA	16	TGCGCCAGCAGCCAGCTTTGGAGGGGTGGGCGGGAAAAACTGTTTTTT	CASSQLWRGGREKLFF
NA	TRBJ2-7	TRBV7-8	NA	19	TGTGCCAGCAGCTTAGGACGGGTGGTGGTAATCGGGAGCTCCTACGAGCAGTACTTC	CASSLGRVVVIGSSYEQYF
NA	TRBJ2-7	TRBV9	NA	15	TGTGCCAGCAGCCCCCGAGGGGGGACGGGCTACGAGCAGTACTTC	CASSPRGGTGYEQYF
TRBD1	TRBJ1-2	TRBV9	NA	15	TGTGCCAGCAGCGTAGTGCAGGGACAGGGGGCGCGCTACACCTTC	CASSVVQGQGARYTF
NA	TRBJ1-1	TRBV5-6	NA	11	TGTGCCAGCAGCTTGGAGGCTGAAGCTTTCTTT	CASSLEAEAFF
TRBD2	TRBJ2-4	TRBV7-2	NA	18	TGTGCCAGCAGCTTTTTACTAGCGGGAGTATCAGCCAAAAACATTCAGTACTTC	CASSFLLAGVSAKNIQYF
NA	TRBJ2-2	TRBV9	NA	14	TGTGCCAGCGAGGCGACGGCGAACACCGGGGAGCTGTTTTTT	CASEATANTGELFF
NA	TRBJ1-3	TRBV10-1	once	16	TGCGCCAGCAGAGATGCCCCGCCCTGGGCGGGAAACACCATATATTTT	CASRDAPPWAGNTIYF
NA	TRBJ2-2	TRBV4-3	NA	17	TGCGCCAGCAGCCAAGTAGGAGGCTCCCAGAACACCGGGGAGCTGTTTTTT	CASSQVGGSQNTGELFF
NA	TRBJ1-1	TRBV30	NA	13	TGTGCCTGGAGTATCCAGCAGAACACTGAAGCTTTCTTT	CAWSIQQNTEAFF
NA	TRBJ1-1	TRBV30	NA	11	TGTGCCTGGAGTGTCGGGGTCCAAGCTTTCTTT	CAWSVGVQAFF
TRBD2	TRBJ2-7	TRBV19	NA	12	TGTGCCAGTAGTGGTGGGAGGGACGAGCAGTACTTC	CASSGGRDEQYF
NA	TRBJ2-5	TRBV28	NA	13	TGTGCCAGCAGTGGGGCTGCGGCAGAGACCCAGTACTTC	CASSGAAAETQYF
NA	TRBJ2-3	TRBV6-1	once	13	TGTGCCAGCATTCGACTAGGGTCAGATACGCAGTATTTT	CASIRLGSDTQYF
NA	TRBJ2-3	TRBV11-2	NA	15	TGTGCCAGCAGCTTAGCCCGGTATAGCACAGATACGCAGTATTTT	CASSLARYSTDTQYF
NA	TRBJ2-5	TRBV15	NA	13	TGTGCCTCCCGGGGAATTGGGGTAGAGACCCAGTACTTC	CASRGIGVETQYF
TRBD2	TRBJ2-3	TRBV5-6	NA	14	TGTGCCAGCGGGGGACTAGCTGGCACAGATACGCAGTATTTT	CASGGLAGTDTQYF
NA	TRBJ2-7	TRBV5-1	NA	13	TGCGCCAGCAGCTATGGACAGAACTACGAGCAGTACTTC	CASSYGQNYEQYF
NA	TRBJ2-6	TRBV7-9	NA	13	TGTGCCAGCAGCTCTAGTCCCCTCAACGTCCTGACTTTC	CASSSSPLNVLTF
NA	TRBJ2-3	TRBV29-1	NA	13	TGCAGCGTTGATGAGGGGTTCACAGATACGCAGTATTTT	CSVDEGFTDTQYF
TRBD1	TRBJ2-5	TRBV5-1	NA	15	TGCGCCAGCAGCGTCATACCGGGACAGCAAGAGACCCAGTACTTC	CASSVIPGQQETQYF
NA	TRBJ1-6	TRBV9	NA	14	TGTGCCAGCAGCGTCTCCGGGGTTGATTCACCCCTCCACTTT	CASSVSGVDSPLHF
TRBD1	TRBJ2-5	TRBV18	NA	15	TGTGCCAGCTCCCAAAACAGGGGGCCCTCAGAGACCCAGTACTTC	CASSQNRGPSETQYF